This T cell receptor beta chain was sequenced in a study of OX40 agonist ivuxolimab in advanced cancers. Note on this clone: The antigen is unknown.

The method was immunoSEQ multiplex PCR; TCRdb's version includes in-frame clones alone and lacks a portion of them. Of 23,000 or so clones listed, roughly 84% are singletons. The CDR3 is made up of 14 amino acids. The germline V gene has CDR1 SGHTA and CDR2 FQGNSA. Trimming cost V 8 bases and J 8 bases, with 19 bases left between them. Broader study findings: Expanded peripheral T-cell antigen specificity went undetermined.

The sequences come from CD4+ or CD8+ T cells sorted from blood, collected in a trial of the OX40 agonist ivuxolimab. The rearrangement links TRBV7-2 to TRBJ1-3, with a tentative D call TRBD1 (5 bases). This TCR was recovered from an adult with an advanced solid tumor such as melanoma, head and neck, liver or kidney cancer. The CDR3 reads CASRDLGSGYTIYF. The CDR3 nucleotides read TGTGCCAGCCGGGACCTAGGTTCCGGGTACACCATATATTTT.